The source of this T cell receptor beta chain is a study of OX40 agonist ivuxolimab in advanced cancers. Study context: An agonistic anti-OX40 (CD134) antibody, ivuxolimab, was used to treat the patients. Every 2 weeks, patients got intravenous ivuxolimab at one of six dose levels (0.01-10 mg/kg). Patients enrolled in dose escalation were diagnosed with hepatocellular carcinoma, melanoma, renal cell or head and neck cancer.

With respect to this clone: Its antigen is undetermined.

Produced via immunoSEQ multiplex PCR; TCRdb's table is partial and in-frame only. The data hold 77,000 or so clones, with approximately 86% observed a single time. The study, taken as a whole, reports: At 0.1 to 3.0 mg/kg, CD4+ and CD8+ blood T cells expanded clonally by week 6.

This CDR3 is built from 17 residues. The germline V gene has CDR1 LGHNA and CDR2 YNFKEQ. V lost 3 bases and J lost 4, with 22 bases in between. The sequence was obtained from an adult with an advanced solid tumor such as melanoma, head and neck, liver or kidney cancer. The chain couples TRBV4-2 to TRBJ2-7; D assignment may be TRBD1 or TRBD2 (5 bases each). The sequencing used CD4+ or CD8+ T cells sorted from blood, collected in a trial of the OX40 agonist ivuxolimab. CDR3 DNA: TGTGCCAGCAGCCAGACGGGGACCCCGCACAACTATTACGAGCAGTACTTC. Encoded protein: CASSQTGTPHNYYEQYF.